This TCR beta chain was obtained from a study of somatic mutations in cytotoxic T cells in rheumatoid arthritis listed by TCRdb under 2017. Regarding the research as a whole: Peripheral blood (about 32 ml EDTA) was collected from patients immediately after diagnosis and before any treatment began. Some V beta antibody-stained T-cell populations were flow-sorted on a FACSAria II or Sony SH800 at nearly 100% purity, and sorted V beta1+ cells also underwent TCRB sequencing. The study asked whether expanded CD8+ T-cell clones in newly diagnosed, untreated rheumatoid arthritis carry somatic mutations, and used TCRB deep sequencing to characterize clonality. A total of around 60 rheumatoid arthritis patients and roughly 18 healthy controls underwent TCRB deep sequencing. Median age was essentially the same in the patient group and the control group. Points the paper makes about the study in general: No adjustment for multiple comparisons was made for the slight TRBV07 underrepresentation in patients. CD8+ T-cell clonality did not differ significantly between rheumatoid arthritis patients and age-matched healthy controls. In 8 of 65 patients the largest CD8+ clone exceeded 20% of CD8+ cells, and several identical CD8+ TCRB sequences were shared between blood and synovial fluid. CD8+ clonality increased with age in patients (Spearman r of about 0.45) but not in healthy controls. Viral specificity could not be ruled out by absence from virus-specific databases, and the antigen targets of the expanded CD8+ clones remained unknown.

Sequencing of TCRB CDR3 was done on genomic DNA with the immunoSEQ assay. The study's processing was this. Only a few patient CD8+ clones larger than 1% matched published virus-specific TCRB sequences when compared against them. Analyses were restricted to productive TCRB rearrangements. Defining a clone by its unique TCRB CDR3 sequence, the study calculated clonality as a productive clonality index derived from Shannon entropy. The template counts of each clone relative to the total templates per sample were used to calculate repertoire overlap between two samples. V-gene usage from TCRB sequencing and V-gene usage measured by flow cytometry were correlated (Spearman r of roughly 0.61). TCRdb re-hosts the immuneACCESS table, in-frame sequences only. Its copies lack some clones; in the studies checked, an unresolved V gene accounts for under half of them, and the cause for the rest is not known. Clone size and the V and J calls come from that table; the DNA yielded D and trimming. The sample profile shows around 15,000 clones; roughly 72% of them were found once. The ten biggest clones cover over 25% of the sample.

This clone has only one observation. Its binding antigen is unknown. Base qualities are not provided; no much larger clone lies one nucleotide away. Here V drops 5 bases and J drops 3 bases, and the junction holds 7 bases not matched to any gene. Including the terminal cysteine and phenylalanine, the CDR3 comprises 15 residues. The only DNA kept is the CDR3, 45 bases in frame from the first base. In the germline V gene, CDR1 corresponds to ENHRY and CDR2 to SYGVKD. Flow cytometry confirmed the purity of CD4+ and CD8+ cells that had been isolated by positive magnetic bead selection on an AutoMACS. Clonal expansions were first screened by flow cytometry with a TCR V beta antibody panel, then characterized by TCRB deep sequencing of sorted CD8+ fractions. Peripheral blood mononuclear cells were isolated by Ficoll-Paque PLUS density gradient separation. DNA was extracted from CD4-enriched, CD8-enriched or PBMC samples with Nucleospin Tissue or Tissue XS kits and quantified with a Qubit 2.0 fluorometer.

This clonotype originated in an adult with rheumatoid arthritis. This chain is built from TRBV10-3 and TRBJ2-7, with 10 junctional bases fitting TRBD1. Material for sequencing was CD8+ T cells sorted from blood. At the DNA level, the sequence is TGTGCCATCAGTCGGGGGACAGGGGAAAACTACGAGCAGTACTTC. This is translated as CAISRGTGENYEQYF.